This T cell receptor (beta chain) was captured by sequencing in a study of regulatory T cells in long-lasting Graves disease. The sample holds many counts of this clonotype. What it binds is not known. Arm-PCR of CDR3 regions and iRepertoire HTBI primers were used to build TCR beta libraries. How the authors handled the data: The samples yielded 55 to 75 TRBV and 14 to 15 TRBJ segments. Using its own MiXCR run on the multiplex PCR reads, TCRdb lists one record per CDR3 protein. TCRdb, not the authors, supplied the V and J calls. This table holds a few hundred thousand distinct CDR3 sequences, over 9.5% found once. This sample's time point: newly diagnosed GD, antithyroid drugs for less than 3 months. PBMCs were the source of the RNA used for TCR sequencing. The patients were drawn from one endocrinology department in Xi'an, China. Trimming shortened V by 4 bases and J by 4 bases, and 10 bases separated the two germline ends. Germline CDR1 is LGHDT and CDR2 is YNNKEL (reference sequence). This CDR3 contains 13 residues.

Findings and caveats of the study: Persistent Graves' patients possessed reduced TCR diversity relative to recently diagnosed ones.

This sample was also put to use in a study of T cells in Graves' hyperthyroidism and ophthalmopathy. This second report adds: First-round RT-PCR with HTBI primers amplified the TCR CDR3 region.

Material: peripheral blood mononuclear cells (PBMCs), obtained at new diagnosis, from a patient treated with antithyroid drugs. The receptor's source is a woman under 30 with Graves disease. The chain combines TRBV3-1 with TRBJ1-2; tentatively, D is TRBD1 (6 bases). The CDR3 spells CASSPNRAYGYTF. DNA of the CDR3: TGTGCCAGCAGCCCGAACAGGGCCTATGGCTACACCTTC.